The clone carrying this T cell receptor (beta chain) occurred a few times. Its specificity is not known. These data originate in a study of metastatic and nonmetastatic thyroid tumors. Study-wide context: The authors compared repertoires across blood and tumor or nodule tissue from malignant and benign thyroid patients. Study outcomes and limitations: Relative to benign nodules, malignant thyroid tumors were reportedly characterized by significantly elevated TCR beta diversity in blood and tumor.

Ahead of thyroid surgery, no patient had received treatment of any kind. With MiXCR, TCRdb reprocessed the PCR reads. The table has 4,000 to 6,000 clones, over 25% seen once. The V gene's germline CDR1 is SNHLY and CDR2 FYNNEI. V was pared by 5 bases and J by 5 bases, with 4 bases between. The CDR3 totals 11 residues. The gene calls are TRBV2 and TRBJ2-1; D is uncertain. The sequencing sample was made of adjacent normal tissue. The receptor was derived from a female donor with papillary thyroid cancer or a benign thyroid nodule (not recorded which). Some clones in this sample may be carry-over from other donors' samples. CDR3 coding DNA: TGTGCCAGCAGTTACGACAATGAGCAGTTCTTC. Its translation is CASSYDNEQFF.